A single count supports the clone carrying this T cell receptor beta chain. This entry is derived from a study of blood T cell repertoires in COVID-19. In the authors' workflow: It was from reference gene primer amplification that nucleated cell counts were estimated. Assay: immunoSEQ multiplex PCR; the TCRdb copy retains only in-frame clones and omits some. V, J and clone size are taken as reported in that table, and D and trimming were inferred from the DNA itself. The table has tens of thousands of clones, approximately 86% seen once; the top ten hold around 7.3%. The CDR3 loop spans 16 amino acids. Germline CDR1 LNHDA, CDR2 SQIVND (reference sequence). V lost 1 base and J 1 base, leaving 13 bases between the germline ends.

The sequenced sample was peripheral blood. The receptor was isolated from a man aged 80 or over with active or convalescent COVID-19. The rearrangement uses TRBV19 and TRBJ1-1; D possibly corresponds to TRBD1 (5 bases). CDR3 DNA: TGTGCCAGTAGTATAGGGGGGGACCGAGGGAACACTGAAGCTTTCTTT. Translated: CASSIGGDRGNTEAFF.